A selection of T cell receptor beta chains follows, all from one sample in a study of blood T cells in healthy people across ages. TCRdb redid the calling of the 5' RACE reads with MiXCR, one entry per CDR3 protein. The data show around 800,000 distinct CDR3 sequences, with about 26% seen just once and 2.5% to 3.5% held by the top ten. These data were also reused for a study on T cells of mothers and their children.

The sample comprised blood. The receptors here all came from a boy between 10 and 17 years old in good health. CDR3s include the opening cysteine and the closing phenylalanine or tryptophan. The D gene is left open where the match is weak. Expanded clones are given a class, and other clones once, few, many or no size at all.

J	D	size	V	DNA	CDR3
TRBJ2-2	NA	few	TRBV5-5	TGTGCCAGCAGCGGACGGGTTGAGAACACCGGGGAGCTGTTTTTT	CASSGRVENTGELFF
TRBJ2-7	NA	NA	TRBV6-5	TGTGCCAGCAGTTACTCCGCAGGGATCGACCAGCAGTACTTC	CASSYSAGIDQQYF
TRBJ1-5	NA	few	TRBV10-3	TGTGCCATCAGTGATACAAATAGCAATCAGCCCCAGCATTTT	CAISDTNSNQPQHF
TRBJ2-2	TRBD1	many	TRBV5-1	TGCGCCAGCAGCTTGGAGGCAGGGGGCTGGAACACCGGGGAGCTGTTTTTT	CASSLEAGGWNTGELFF
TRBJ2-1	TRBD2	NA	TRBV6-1	TGTGCCAGCAGTGAACCCGGGACTAGCGGAGACAATGAGCAGTTCTTC	CASSEPGTSGDNEQFF
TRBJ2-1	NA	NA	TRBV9	TGTGCCAGCAGCGACCGGGACGGACCCAATGAGCAGTTCTTC	CASSDRDGPNEQFF
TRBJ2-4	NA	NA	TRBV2	TGTGCCAGCAGCCCTAGCAGCCTAGCCAAAAACATTCAGTACTTC	CASSPSSLAKNIQYF
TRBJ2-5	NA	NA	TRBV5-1	TGCGCCAGCAGCTTGAGGGGTTCGGGGGCGGAGACCCAGTACTTC	CASSLRGSGAETQYF
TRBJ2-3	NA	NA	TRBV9	TGTGCCAGCAGCTCCCGTAAGGGGAGAGGCACAGATACGCAGTATTTT	CASSSRKGRGTDTQYF
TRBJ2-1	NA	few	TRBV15	TGTGCCACCAGCAGAGTTCGTAATGAGCAGTTCTTC	CATSRVRNEQFF
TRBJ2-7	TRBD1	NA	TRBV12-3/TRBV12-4	TGTGCCAGCAGTCCACCGGGGACAGGGGAGAACGAGCAGTACTTC	CASSPPGTGENEQYF
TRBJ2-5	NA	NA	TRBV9	TGTGGCAGCAGCGATCAATTAGGGGCGGGTTCCGAGACCCAGTACTTC	CGSSDQLGAGSETQYF
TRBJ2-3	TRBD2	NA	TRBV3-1	TGTGCCAGCAGCCAGGCCGGGACTAGAAGCACAGATACGCAGTATTTT	CASSQAGTRSTDTQYF
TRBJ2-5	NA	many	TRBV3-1	TGTGCCAGCGACCCCGGAGGGGGGAAGGAGACCCAGTACTTC	CASDPGGGKETQYF
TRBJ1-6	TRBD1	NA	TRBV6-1	TGTGCCAGCAATAACAGGGGGCGCGGGGATTCACCCCTCCACTTT	CASNNRGRGDSPLHF
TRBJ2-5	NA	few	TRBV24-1	TGTGCCACCAGTGACCCCCGTCAGAGCCAGGAGACCCAGTACTTC	CATSDPRQSQETQYF
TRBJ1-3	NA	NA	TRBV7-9	TGTGCCAGCAGCCCTGCGCTTTTAAGGGGTCCCTCTGGAAACACCATATATTTT	CASSPALLRGPSGNTIYF